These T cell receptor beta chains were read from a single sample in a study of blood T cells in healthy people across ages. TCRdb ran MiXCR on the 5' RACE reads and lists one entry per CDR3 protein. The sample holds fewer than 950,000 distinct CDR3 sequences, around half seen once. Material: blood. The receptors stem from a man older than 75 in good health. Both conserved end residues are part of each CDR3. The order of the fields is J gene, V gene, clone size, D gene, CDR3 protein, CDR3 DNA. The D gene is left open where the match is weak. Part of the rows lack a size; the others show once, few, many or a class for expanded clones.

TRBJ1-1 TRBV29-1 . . CSAGSGAMNTEAFF TGCAGCGCTGGATCAGGGGCGATGAACACTGAAGCTTTCTTT
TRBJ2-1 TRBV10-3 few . CAISEGSLNRGNEQFF TGTGCCATCAGTGAAGGGTCCCTGAATAGGGGTAATGAGCAGTTCTTC
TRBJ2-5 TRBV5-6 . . CASGQHQETQYF TGTGCCAGCGGCCAGCACCAAGAGACCCAGTACTTC
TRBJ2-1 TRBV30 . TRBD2 CAWNQGRTSGRAENEQFF TGTGCCTGGAACCAGGGCCGGACTAGCGGGAGGGCGGAGAATGAGCAGTTCTTC
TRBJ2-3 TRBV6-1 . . CASSEGRVGTDTQYF TGTGCCAGCAGTGAAGGCCGGGTTGGCACAGATACGCAGTATTTT
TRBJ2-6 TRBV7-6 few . CASSLSSALSGANVLTF TGTGCCAGCAGCCTTAGCTCGGCCCTTTCGGGGGCCAACGTCCTGACTTTC
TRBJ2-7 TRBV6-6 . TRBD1 CASSYVQGAGEQYF TGTGCCAGCAGTTACGTGCAGGGGGCGGGTGAGCAGTACTTC
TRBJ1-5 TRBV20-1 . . CSAHGGAGQPQHF TGCAGTGCACACGGGGGGGCTGGTCAGCCCCAGCATTTT
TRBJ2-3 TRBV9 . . CASRSGLTDTQYF TGTGCCAGTCGTAGCGGTCTTACAGATACGCAGTATTTT
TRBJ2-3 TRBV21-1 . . CANYGGYAYF TGTGCCAACTATGGGGGATACGCGTATTTT
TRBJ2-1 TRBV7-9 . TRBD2 CASSYQAGANEQFF TGTGCCAGCAGTTATCAGGCGGGAGCGAATGAGCAGTTCTTC
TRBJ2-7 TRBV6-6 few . CASRDTGYEQYF TGTGCCAGCAGAGATACAGGGTACGAGCAGTACTTC
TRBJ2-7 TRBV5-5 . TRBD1 CASSLGGTGSYEQYF TGTGCCAGCAGCTTGGGAGGGACAGGCTCCTACGAGCAGTACTTC
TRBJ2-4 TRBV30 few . CARASGVAKNIQYF TGTGCCCGGGCCTCGGGGGTAGCCAAAAACATTCAGTACTTC
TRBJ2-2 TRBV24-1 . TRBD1 CATRRTGGNTGELFF TGTGCCACCCGTAGGACAGGGGGTAACACCGGGGAGCTGTTTTTT
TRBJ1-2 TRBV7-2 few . CASSSTAAGYGYTF TGTGCCAGCAGCTCGACGGCTGCTGGCTATGGCTACACCTTC
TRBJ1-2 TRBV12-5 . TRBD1 CASGQPGQGNYGYTF TGTGCTAGTGGTCAGCCGGGACAGGGTAACTATGGCTACACCTTC
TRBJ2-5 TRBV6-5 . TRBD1 CASSYSTGEEQYF TGTGCCAGCAGTTACTCGACAGGGGAAGAGCAGTACTTC
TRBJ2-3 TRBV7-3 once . CASSLGGRGSTDTQYF TGTGCCAGCAGCTTAGGGGGGCGGGGGAGCACAGATACGCAGTATTTT
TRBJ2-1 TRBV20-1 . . CSAQGAAQTPTNEQFF TGCAGTGCTCAGGGAGCCGCTCAGACCCCGACGAATGAGCAGTTCTTC
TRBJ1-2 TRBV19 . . CASSKGFGVYGYTF TGTGCCAGTAGTAAGGGGTTTGGGGTCTATGGCTACACCTTC
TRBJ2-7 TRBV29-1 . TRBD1 CSVEDVKTGGLEQYF TGCAGCGTTGAAGATGTGAAGACAGGGGGCCTCGAGCAGTACTTC
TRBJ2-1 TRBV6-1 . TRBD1 CASRKQGANYNEQFF TGTGCCAGCAGGAAACAGGGGGCCAACTACAATGAGCAGTTCTTC
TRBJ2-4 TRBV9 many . CASSARDSILAKNIQYF TGTGCCAGCAGCGCCCGGGACTCCATCCTTGCCAAAAACATTCAGTACTTC
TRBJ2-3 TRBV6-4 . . CASSAGTYTDTQYF TGTGCCAGCAGCGCCGGAACCTACACAGATACGCAGTATTTT
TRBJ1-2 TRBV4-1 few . CATARGSNYGYTF TGCGCCACCGCGAGGGGTTCAAACTATGGCTACACCTTC